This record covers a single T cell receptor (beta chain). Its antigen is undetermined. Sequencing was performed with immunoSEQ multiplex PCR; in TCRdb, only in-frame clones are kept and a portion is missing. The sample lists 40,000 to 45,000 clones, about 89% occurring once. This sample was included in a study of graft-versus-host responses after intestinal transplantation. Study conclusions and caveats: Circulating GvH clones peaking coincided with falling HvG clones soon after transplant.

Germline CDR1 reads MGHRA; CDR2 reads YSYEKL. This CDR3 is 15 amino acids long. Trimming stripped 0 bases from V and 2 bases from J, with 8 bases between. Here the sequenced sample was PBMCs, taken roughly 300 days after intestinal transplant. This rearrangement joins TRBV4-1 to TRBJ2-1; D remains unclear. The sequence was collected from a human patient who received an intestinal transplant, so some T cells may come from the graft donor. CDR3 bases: TGCGCCAGCAGCCAAGAACGGGTGACCTACAATGAGCAGTTCTTC. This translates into CASSQERVTYNEQFF.